These 22 T cell receptor beta chains were sequenced from one sample in a study of post-analysis software for immune sequencing data. Study-wide results and limits: When patients were compared with controls, a handful of TRBV segments were more frequent, TRBV5-6, TRBV5-1 and TRBV20-1 among them.

Carried by the TCR beta cDNA libraries were unique molecular identifiers. Via MiXCR, TCRdb re-called the PCR reads, giving one row per CDR3 protein. The profile covers hundreds of thousands of distinct CDR3 sequences, with 40% to 50% appearing a single time and under 2% taken by the ten largest. No antigen is known for these receptors. Material: blood. These receptors originate from a girl aged 5-17 years with multiple sclerosis.

V gene TRBV4-1 combines with J gene TRBJ2-1; 13 bases align to TRBD2. CDR3 length: 18 amino acids. Trimming at V came to 3 bases and at J to 10 bases, leaving 15 bases not matched to a gene. The germline gives CDR1 MGHRA, CDR2 YSYEKL. The CDR3 coding sequence is TGCGCCAGCAGCCAGACTCCGGGACTAGCGGGGAAGCCTTCCGAGCAGTTCTTC. Its translation is CASSQTPGLAGKPSEQFF.

The chain employs TRBV13 and TRBJ2-3, with D perhaps TRBD1 (6 bases). The CDR3 has 16 residues. The V gene's germline CDR1 is PRHDT and CDR2 FYEKMQ (reference sequence). The ends were cut back, 0 bases at V and 3 bases at J, with 13 bases in the middle. As DNA, the CDR3 is TGTGCCAGCAGCTTAGGCCTAGGACAGACGACAGATACGCAGTATTTT. This codes for CASSLGLGQTTDTQYF. Using reference TRBV13 and TRBJ2-3 for the parts outside the CDR3, the full variable domain is AAGVIQSPRHLIKEKRETATLKCYPIPRHDTVYWYQQGPGQDPQFLISFYEKMQSDKGSIPDRFSAQQFSDYHSELNMSSLELGDSALYFCASSLGLGQTTDTQYFGPGTRLTVL.

The rearrangement uses TRBV12-3 or TRBV12-4 and TRBJ2-7; either TRBD1 or TRBD2 may supply D (5 bases each). The CDR3 contains 16 residues. V was pared by 5 bases and J by 0 bases, with 17 bases between. In nucleotides, the CDR3 is TGTGCCAGCAGTCGGTCCGGGACGGTCAGCTCCTACGAGCAGTACTTC. Encoded protein: CASSRSGTVSSYEQYF.

V gene TRBV3-1 combines with J gene TRBJ2-3; 13 bases fit TRBD2. Germline values: CDR1 LGHDT, CDR2 YNNKEL (reference sequence). With 4 bases clipped from V and 2 bases from J, the junction kept 3 bases outside the gene matches. The CDR3 is made up of 16 amino acids. The chain's CDR3 is CASSPLAGGNTDTQYF. The CDR3 bases are TGTGCCAGCAGCCCACTAGCGGGAGGGAACACAGATACGCAGTATTTT.

The chain links TRBV10-3 to TRBJ1-2, with D uncertain. CDR3 size: 13 residues. Between the trimmed V and J ends, which lost 0 bases and 2 bases, there was a span of 4 bases. CDR1 ENHRY and CDR2 SYGVKD come from the germline V gene. This CDR3 is CAISESRNYGYTF. DNA for the CDR3: TGTGCCATCAGTGAGTCAAGGAACTATGGCTACACCTTC.

The chain links TRBV5-1 to TRBJ2-1; 10 bases are a match to TRBD2. J gave up 5 bases and V 4 bases, and 9 bases lay outside the gene matches. Germline V lookup: CDR1 SGHRS, CDR2 YFSETQ. The CDR3 runs 16 residues. CDR3 amino acids: CASSPHPSGSNNEQFF. Written as DNA, the CDR3 is TGCGCCAGCAGCCCCCACCCTAGCGGGAGCAACAATGAGCAGTTCTTC. Full variable domain (rest looked up from reference TRBV5-1 and TRBJ2-1): KAGVTQTPRYLIKTRGQQVTLSCSPISGHRSVSWYQQTPGQGLQFLFEYFSETQRNKGNFPGRFSGRQFSNSRSEMNVSTLELGDSALYLCASSPHPSGSNNEQFFGPGTRLTVL.

This clonotype occurred once. The CDR3 protein is CSAIKQGGGETQYF. CDR3 coding DNA: TGCAGTGCTATAAAACAGGGAGGGGGGGAGACCCAGTACTTC. The chain couples TRBV20-1 to TRBJ2-5; tentatively, D is TRBD2 (7 bases). Germline assignment: CDR1 DFQATT and CDR2 SNEGSKA (reference sequence). Trimming left V 4 bases short and J 5 bases short, with 17 bases between. The CDR3 has 14 amino acids.

A few counts support this clonotype. The gene calls are TRBV6-4 and TRBJ1-1; 7 bases line up with TRBD1. Looked up from germline, CDR1 is MRHNA and CDR2 is SNTAGT. The ends lost 2 bases at V and 2 bases at J; junction bases unmatched: 11. The CDR3 covers 17 residues. CDR3 nucleotide sequence: TGTGCCAGCAGTGACACCCCGGACAGGTCTCATAACACTGAAGCTTTCTTT. Protein product: CASSDTPDRSHNTEAFF.

This chain uses TRBV9 with TRBJ2-5; a possible D gene is TRBD1 (5 bases). The CDR3 is 14 amino acids. V was shortened by 2 bases and J by 2 bases, with 10 bases between the two germline ends. Germline CDR1 reads SGDLS; CDR2 reads YYNGEE. CDR3 sequence reads: CASSVQGQQETQYF. The CDR3 DNA sequence: TGTGCCAGCAGCGTTCAGGGTCAGCAAGAGACCCAGTACTTC.

The sample holds many counts of this clonotype. Relative to the germline gene, one junction end is altered; a read error may explain this. This chain links TRBV5-1 with TRBJ2-3; D remains ambiguous. The CDR3 has 12 residues. CDR1 is SGHRS, CDR2 YFSETQ, per germline. The CDR3 nucleotides are TGTGCCAGCAGTCCCGGCACAGATACGCAGTATTTT. This translates into CASSPGTDTQYF. Full variable domain (missing parts from reference TRBV5-1 and TRBJ2-3): KAGVTQTPRYLIKTRGQQVTLSCSPISGHRSVSWYQQTPGQGLQFLFEYFSETQRNKGNFPGRFSGRQFSNSRSEMNVSTLELGDSALYLCASSPGTDTQYFGPGTRLTVL.

The CDR3 sequence: CASSYSMGQETQYF. Written as DNA, the CDR3 is TGTGCCAGCAGTTACTCGATGGGCCAAGAGACCCAGTACTTC. The gene calls are TRBV6-5 and TRBJ2-5; unclear D gene. CDR1 MNHEY and CDR2 SVGAGI come from the germline V gene. Deletions cut 0 bases from V and 1 base from J, with 6 bases between. CDR3 size: 14 residues.

The chain couples TRBV12-3 or TRBV12-4 to TRBJ2-7; TRBD1 matches at 9 bases. The CDR3 spans 14 residues. V was pared by 6 bases and J by 5 bases, with 8 bases of the junction left unmatched. The CDR3 nucleotides read TGTGCCAGCAGCCCGTCCCGGGACAGGGACGAGCAGTACTTC. This sequence encodes CASSPSRDRDEQYF.

The chain combines TRBV12-3 or TRBV12-4 with TRBJ2-1; D is uncertain. The CDR3 is made up of 17 amino acids. With 5 bases removed from V and 3 bases from J, the gap between germline ends came to 20 bases. The CDR3 DNA is TGTGCCAGCAGTAAACGTCGACTCCTTGGTGACTACAATGAGCAGTTCTTC. As protein: CASSKRRLLGDYNEQFF.

CDR3 region: CASSLLSGIYNEQFF. The DNA for the CDR3 is TGTGCCAGCAGCTTGCTTTCGGGGATCTACAATGAGCAGTTCTTC. The chain couples TRBV5-6 to TRBJ2-1, with a weak D call TRBD2 (5 bases). The CDR3 extends over 15 amino acids. Per germline, CDR1 SGHDT and CDR2 YYEEEE. The V end was cut by 1 base, the J end by 3 bases, with 11 bases between.

This clonotype came up a few times. The chain combines TRBV20-1 with TRBJ1-2; the match to TRBD1 covers 11 bases. V trimming: 5 bases; J trimming: 7 bases; junction bases outside the gene matches: 6. This CDR3 has 13 residues. Germline V gene data show CDR1 as DFQATT and CDR2 as SNEGSKA (reference sequence). CDR3 nucleotides: TGCAGTGCTTGGACAGGGGGCGTCCGTGGCTACACCTTC. Translation: CSAWTGGVRGYTF.

The CDR3, as DNA: TGTGCCAGCAGCTTAGCGCTCCCCCGGGGAGCGGGAATCTTCTACGAGCAGTACTTC. Amino acid sequence: CASSLALPRGAGIFYEQYF. The chain employs TRBV7-2 and TRBJ2-7; the match to TRBD2 covers 7 bases. CDR1 and CDR2 (germline): SGHTA, FQGNSA. The CDR3 is made up of 19 amino acids. V lost 0 bases and J lost 3; bases outside the gene matches: 17. Complete variable domain (other parts from reference TRBV7-2 and TRBJ2-7): GAGVSQSPSNKVTEKGKDVELRCDPISGHTALYWYRQSLGQGLEFLIYFQGNSAPDKSGLPSDRFSAERTGGSVSTLTIQRTQQEDSAVYLCASSLALPRGAGIFYEQYFGPGTRLTVT.

The chain is built from TRBV25-1 and TRBJ2-5; TRBD1 aligns across 10 bases. The CDR3 is 15 amino acids. The germline CDR1 and CDR2 sequences are MGHDK and SYGVNS. The V and J ends lost 4 bases and 4 bases, in that order; junction bases with no gene match: 6. This CDR3 reads CASSAGQGKGETQYF. As DNA, the CDR3 is TGTGCCAGCAGTGCGGGACAGGGGAAGGGAGAGACCCAGTACTTC.

This clonotype was seen only a few times. V is TRBV20-1 and J is TRBJ2-3; 9 bases are a match to TRBD2. V trimming: 0 bases; J trimming: 1 base; junction bases outside the gene matches: 11. The CDR3 is made up of 18 amino acids. In germline, CDR1 is DFQATT, CDR2 SNEGSKA (reference sequence). The CDR3 DNA reads as TGCAGTGCTAGAGATGAGCGGGAGGTCCTCCTCGGCACAGATACGCAGTATTTT. Amino acids: CSARDEREVLLGTDTQYF.

This sequence joins TRBV24-1 and TRBJ2-1; no firm D call. There are 12 residues in the CDR3. Germline-derived CDR1 and CDR2 are KGHDR and SFDVKD. V was cut by 0 bases and J by 8 bases, with 4 bases left in between. The CDR3 coding sequence is TGTGCCACCAGTGATTTGGGGGATGAGCAGTTCTTC. Translated, it gives CATSDLGDEQFF.

This clonotype was seen only once. The chain links TRBV2 to TRBJ2-1; TRBD1 agrees at 8 bases. V lost 7 bases, J lost 0 bases, and 2 bases stayed unmatched. The CDR3 has 14 residues. Germline-derived CDR1 and CDR2 are SNHLY and FYNNEI. The CDR3 DNA sequence: TGTGCCAGCATCGGACAGGGCTCCTACAATGAGCAGTTCTTC. Amino acids: CASIGQGSYNEQFF.

The chain recombines TRBV28 with TRBJ2-5, with D perhaps assigned TRBD1 or TRBD2 (5 bases each). The CDR3 loop spans 16 amino acids. Germline assignment: CDR1 MDHEN and CDR2 SYDVKM. Trimming shortened V by 4 bases and J by 5 bases, and 20 bases separated the two germline ends. This chain's CDR3 is CASSSRTSRWGETQYF. The CDR3 DNA reads TGTGCCAGCAGTTCCCGGACTTCTAGATGGGGCGAGACCCAGTACTTC.

The chain recombines TRBV6-5 with TRBJ2-4; TRBD1 matches at 7 bases. V shed 6 bases and J 10 bases; nucleotides not matched to a gene: 12. The CDR3 is made up of 14 amino acids. CDR1 and CDR2 from the germline V gene are MNHEY and SVGAGI. The DNA for the CDR3 is TGTGCCAGCAGCCACCGACAGGGTGGTGGAATTCAGTACTTC. It encodes CASSHRQGGGIQYF.